Reported below is one TCR beta chain. Its cognate antigen is unknown. V lost 4 bases and J 1 base, leaving 16 bases between the germline ends. Germline CDR1 SEHNR, CDR2 FQNEAQ (reference sequence). The CDR3 covers 16 residues. There were TCR beta CDR3 regions amplified from RNA transcripts. HTBI primers drove first-round RT-PCR of the TCR CDR3. Each CDR3 protein is one row after TCRdb ran MiXCR on the multiplex PCR reads. The sample gives 500,000 to 550,000 distinct CDR3 sequences, about 20% of which show up once; over 45% is in the top ten. This entry is derived from a study of T cells in Graves' hyperthyroidism and ophthalmopathy. Study observations and caveats: Model-based prediction identified ophthalmopathy a median around 6.7 months prior to its onset.

Sequencing was carried out using blood. This receptor was taken from a man in his forties or fifties with Graves' ophthalmopathy. The rearrangement links TRBV7-9 to TRBJ2-5; perhaps TRBD2 as D (5 bases). The CDR3 protein is CASSYAQRLCQETQYF. CDR3 sequence (DNA): TGTGCCAGCAGCTACGCGCAAAGACTATGCCAAGAGACCCAGTACTTC.